This entry lists 9 T cell receptor beta chains sequenced from one sample in a study of blood T cell repertoires in COVID-19. The method was immunoSEQ multiplex PCR; TCRdb's version includes in-frame clones alone and lacks a portion of them. The sample lists some 98,000 clones; 70% to 85% were seen once. Sequencing input: peripheral blood. The receptors derive from a man in his 70s with active or convalescent COVID-19.

The genes are TRBV2 and TRBJ2-1; TRBD2 matches 8 bases. The CDR3 runs 15 residues. V trimming: 6 bases; J trimming: 2 bases; junction bases outside the gene matches: 6. The V gene's germline CDR1 is SNHLY and CDR2 FYNNEI. The CDR3 here is CASSSGTSAYNEQFF. The DNA of the CDR3 is TGTGCCAGCAGCTCCGGGACTAGTGCCTACAATGAGCAGTTCTTC.

This rearrangement joins TRBV5-4 to TRBJ1-4, with a possible D match to TRBD1 (5 bases). From germline, CDR1 is SGHNT and CDR2 YYREEE (reference sequence). The CDR3 loop spans 15 amino acids. V was shortened by 4 bases and J by 7 bases, with 17 bases between the two germline ends. The CDR3 DNA sequence: TGTGCCAGCAGCCTTCGGACAACGATGGGTGAAAAACTGTTTTTT. This codes for CASSLRTTMGEKLFF.

This clone has just a few counts. This chain connects TRBV12-3 or TRBV12-4 to TRBJ1-2, with a weak D call TRBD1 (5 bases). The CDR3 extends over 11 amino acids. Trimming stripped 8 bases from V and 4 bases from J, with 8 bases between. CDR3: CASRGSYGYTF. The CDR3 coding sequence is TGTGCCAGCCGGGGGAGCTATGGCTACACCTTC.

This clone was observed many times. The CDR3: CSVEEHGRGLGELFF. For the CDR3, the DNA is TGCAGCGTTGAAGAACATGGCAGGGGGCTCGGGGAGCTGTTTTTT. V and J are TRBV29-1 and TRBJ2-2; 8 bases are a match to TRBD1. Trimming removed 0 bases from V and 7 bases from J; junction bases left unmatched: 7. Germline CDR1 reads SQVTM; CDR2 reads ANQGSEA. This CDR3 has 15 amino acids.

A few counts support this clone. The V gene is TRBV10-1, the J gene TRBJ2-7; no clear D gene. Trimming removed 0 bases from V and 1 base from J, with 7 bases in between. CDR1 WNHNN and CDR2 SYGVQD come from the germline V gene (reference sequence). CDR3 length: 14 amino acids. The DNA of the CDR3 is TGCGCCAGCAGTGAGTCCGGCAGGTCCTACGAGCAGTACTTC. As protein: CASSESGRSYEQYF.

V and J are TRBV7-2 and TRBJ1-3, with D possibly being TRBD1 (5 bases). This CDR3 comprises 13 residues. Germline V CDR1 and CDR2: SGHTA, FQGNSA. V lost 0 bases, J lost 7 bases, and 7 bases lay in between. The CDR3 protein is CASSLAEGNTIYF. The CDR3 region has the DNA TGTGCCAGCAGCTTAGCGGAGGGGAACACCATATATTTT.

This clone was seen just once. The rearrangement joins TRBV28 to TRBJ1-2; tentatively, D is TRBD1 (6 bases). The germline CDR1 and CDR2 sequences are MDHEN and SYDVKM. This CDR3 has 14 residues. The V end was cut by 6 bases, the J end by 1 base, with 12 bases between. CDR3 region: CASRLQDSNYGYTF. Here the CDR3 DNA reads TGTGCCAGCAGACTACAGGACAGTAACTATGGCTACACCTTC.

This clone was detected once. This chain uses TRBV29-1 with TRBJ1-4, with 7 bases aligning to TRBD1. The CDR3 totals 13 residues. V shed 6 bases and J 4 bases; nucleotides not matched to a gene: 5. Germline V CDR1 and CDR2: SQVTM, ANQGSEA. The CDR3 region has the DNA TGCAGCGTGACAGGGCGAGTTAATGAAAAACTGTTTTTT. This encodes CSVTGRVNEKLFF.

The chain uses TRBV11-3 and TRBJ1-1; D unresolved. This CDR3 region has 13 residues. The germline CDR1 and CDR2 sequences are SGHNT and YENEEA. The ends were cut back, 5 bases at V and 4 bases at J, with 11 bases in the middle. The CDR3 DNA reads TGTGCCAGCAGCATCTCAGGTGGCACTGAAGCTTTCTTT. Encoded protein: CASSISGGTEAFF.